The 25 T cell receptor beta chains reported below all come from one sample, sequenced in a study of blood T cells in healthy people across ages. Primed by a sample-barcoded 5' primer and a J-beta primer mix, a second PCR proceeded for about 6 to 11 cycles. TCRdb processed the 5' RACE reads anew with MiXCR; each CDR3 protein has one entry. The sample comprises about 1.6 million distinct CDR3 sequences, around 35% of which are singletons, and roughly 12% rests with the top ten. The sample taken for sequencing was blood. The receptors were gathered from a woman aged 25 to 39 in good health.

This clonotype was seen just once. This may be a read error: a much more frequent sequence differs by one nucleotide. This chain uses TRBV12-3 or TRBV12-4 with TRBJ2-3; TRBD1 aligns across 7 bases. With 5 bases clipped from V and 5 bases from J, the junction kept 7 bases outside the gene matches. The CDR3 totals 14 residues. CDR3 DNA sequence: TGTGCCAGCAGTCTAAGGGGGCCGAGAGATACGCAGTATTTT. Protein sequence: CASSLRGPRDTQYF.

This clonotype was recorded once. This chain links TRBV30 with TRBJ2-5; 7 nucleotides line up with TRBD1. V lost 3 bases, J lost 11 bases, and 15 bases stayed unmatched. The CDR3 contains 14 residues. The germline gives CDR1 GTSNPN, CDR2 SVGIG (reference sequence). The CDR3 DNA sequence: TGTGCCTGGAGAATGACAGGGATCAGGAATGAGCAGTACTTC. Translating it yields CAWRMTGIRNEQYF.

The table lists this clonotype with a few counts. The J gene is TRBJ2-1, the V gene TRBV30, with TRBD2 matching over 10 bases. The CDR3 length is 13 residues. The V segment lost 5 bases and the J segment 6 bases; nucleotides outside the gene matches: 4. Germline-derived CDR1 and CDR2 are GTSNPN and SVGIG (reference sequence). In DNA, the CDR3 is TGTGCCTGGGATTTAGCGGGAGGCAATGAGCAGTTCTTC. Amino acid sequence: CAWDLAGGNEQFF. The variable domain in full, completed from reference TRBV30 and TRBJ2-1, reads SQTIHQWPATLVQPVGSPLSLECTVEGTSNPNLYWYRQAAGRGLQLLFYSVGIGQISSEVPQNLSASRPQDRQFILSSKKLLLSDSGFYLCAWDLAGGNEQFFGPGTRLTVL.

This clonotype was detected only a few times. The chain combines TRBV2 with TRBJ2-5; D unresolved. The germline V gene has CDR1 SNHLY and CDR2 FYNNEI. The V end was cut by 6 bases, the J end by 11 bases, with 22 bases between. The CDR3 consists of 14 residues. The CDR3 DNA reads TGTGCCAGCAGACATGACCTGACCCCGCAGGAGCAGTACTTC. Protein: CASRHDLTPQEQYF.

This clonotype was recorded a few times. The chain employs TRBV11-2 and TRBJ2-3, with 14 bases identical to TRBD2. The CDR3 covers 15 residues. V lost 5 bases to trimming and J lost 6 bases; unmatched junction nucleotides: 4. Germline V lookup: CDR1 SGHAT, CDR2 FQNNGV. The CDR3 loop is CASSRTSGGRDTQYF. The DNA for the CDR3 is TGTGCCAGCAGCCGGACTAGCGGGGGGCGGGATACGCAGTATTTT.

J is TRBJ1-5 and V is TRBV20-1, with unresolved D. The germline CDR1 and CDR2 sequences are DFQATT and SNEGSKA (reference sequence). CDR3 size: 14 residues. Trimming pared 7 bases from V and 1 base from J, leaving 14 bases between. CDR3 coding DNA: TGCAGTGTGGACCCCGGGGAGAGCAATCAGCCCCAGCATTTT. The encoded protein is CSVDPGESNQPQHF.

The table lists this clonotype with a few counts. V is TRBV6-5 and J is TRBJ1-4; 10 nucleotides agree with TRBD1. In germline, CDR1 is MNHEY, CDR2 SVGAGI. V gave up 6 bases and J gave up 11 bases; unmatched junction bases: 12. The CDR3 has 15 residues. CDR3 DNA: TGTGCCAGCAGAGAAACGGGACAGGGGTGGAAGAAACTGTTTTTT. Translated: CASRETGQGWKKLFF.

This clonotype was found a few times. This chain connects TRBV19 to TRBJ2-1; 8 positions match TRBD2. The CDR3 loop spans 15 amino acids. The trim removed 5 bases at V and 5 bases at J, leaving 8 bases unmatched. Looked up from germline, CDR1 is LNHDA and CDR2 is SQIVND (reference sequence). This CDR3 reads CASSDGTRRDNEQFF. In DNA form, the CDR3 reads TGTGCCAGTAGTGACGGGACTAGGAGGGACAATGAGCAGTTCTTC.

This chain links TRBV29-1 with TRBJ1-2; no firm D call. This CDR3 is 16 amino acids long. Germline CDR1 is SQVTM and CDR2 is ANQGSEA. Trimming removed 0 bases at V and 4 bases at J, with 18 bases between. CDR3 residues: CSVEDPDGKAIYGYTF. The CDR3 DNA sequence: TGCAGCGTTGAAGACCCGGACGGTAAAGCTATCTATGGCTACACCTTC. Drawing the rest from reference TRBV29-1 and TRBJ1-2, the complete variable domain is SAVISQKPSRDICQRGTSLTIQCQVDSQVTMMFWYRQQPGQSLTLIATANQGSEATYESGFVIDKFPISRPNLTFSTLTVSNMSPEDSSIYLCSVEDPDGKAIYGYTFGSGTRLTVV.

The CDR3: CASSGSGYEQFF. CDR3 in DNA: TGTGCCAGCAGTGGGTCTGGGTATGAGCAGTTCTTC. The chain carries TRBV6-1 and TRBJ2-1; D call uncertain. Germline assignment: CDR1 MNHNS and CDR2 SASEGT. V was clipped by 4 bases and J by 8 bases, with 9 bases between them. This CDR3 comprises 12 residues.

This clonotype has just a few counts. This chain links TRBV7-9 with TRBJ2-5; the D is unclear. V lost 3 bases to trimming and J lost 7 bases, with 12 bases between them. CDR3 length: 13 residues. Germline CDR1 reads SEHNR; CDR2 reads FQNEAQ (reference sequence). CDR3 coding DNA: TGTGCCAGCAGCTTTGTTGAGTTAGGGACCCAGTACTTC. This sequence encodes CASSFVELGTQYF. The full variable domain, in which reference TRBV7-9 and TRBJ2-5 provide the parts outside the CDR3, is DTGVSQNPRHKITKRGQNVTFRCDPISEHNRLYWYRQTLGQGPEFLTYFQNEAQLEKSRLLSDRFSAERPKGSFSTLEIQRTEQGDSAMYLCASSFVELGTQYFGPGTRLLVL.

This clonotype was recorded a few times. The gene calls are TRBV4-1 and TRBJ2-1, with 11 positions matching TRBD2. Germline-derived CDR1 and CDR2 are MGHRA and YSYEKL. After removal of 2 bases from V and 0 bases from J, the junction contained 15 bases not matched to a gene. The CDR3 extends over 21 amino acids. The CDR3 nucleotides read TGCGCCAGCAGCCAACCAATTCGGGTGGGACTAGCGGTAAACTCCTACAATGAGCAGTTCTTC. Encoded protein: CASSQPIRVGLAVNSYNEQFF.

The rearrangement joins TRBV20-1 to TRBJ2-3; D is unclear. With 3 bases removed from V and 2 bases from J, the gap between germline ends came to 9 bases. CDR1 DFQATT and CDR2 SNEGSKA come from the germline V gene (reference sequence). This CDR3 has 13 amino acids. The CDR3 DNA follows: TGCAGTGCTAGTGCCATACTCACAGATACGCAGTATTTT. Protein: CSASAILTDTQYF.

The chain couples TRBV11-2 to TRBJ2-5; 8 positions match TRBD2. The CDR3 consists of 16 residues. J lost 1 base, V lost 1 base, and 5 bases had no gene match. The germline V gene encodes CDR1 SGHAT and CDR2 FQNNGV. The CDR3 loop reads CASSLGTSPLQETQYF. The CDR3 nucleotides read TGTGCCAGCAGCTTAGGGACTAGCCCCCTCCAAGAGACCCAGTACTTC.

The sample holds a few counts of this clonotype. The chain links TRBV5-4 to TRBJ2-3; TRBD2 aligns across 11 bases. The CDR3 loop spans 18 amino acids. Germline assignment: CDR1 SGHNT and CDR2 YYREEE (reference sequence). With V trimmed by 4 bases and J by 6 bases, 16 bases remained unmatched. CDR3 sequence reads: CASSMRTLAGGASDTQYF. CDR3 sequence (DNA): TGTGCCAGCAGCATGCGGACCTTAGCGGGGGGGGCTTCCGATACGCAGTATTTT. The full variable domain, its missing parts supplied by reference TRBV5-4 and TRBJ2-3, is ETGVTQSPTHLIKTRGQQVTLRCSSQSGHNTVSWYQQALGQGPQFIFQYYREEENGRGNFPPRFSGLQFPNYSSELNVNALELDDSALYLCASSMRTLAGGASDTQYFGPGTRLTVL.

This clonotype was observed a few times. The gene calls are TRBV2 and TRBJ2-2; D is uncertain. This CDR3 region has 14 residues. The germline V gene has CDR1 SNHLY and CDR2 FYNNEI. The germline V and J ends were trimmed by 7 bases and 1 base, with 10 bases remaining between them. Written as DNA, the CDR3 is TGTGCCAGCACCGACGAAGGGAACACCGGGGAGCTGTTTTTT. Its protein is CASTDEGNTGELFF.

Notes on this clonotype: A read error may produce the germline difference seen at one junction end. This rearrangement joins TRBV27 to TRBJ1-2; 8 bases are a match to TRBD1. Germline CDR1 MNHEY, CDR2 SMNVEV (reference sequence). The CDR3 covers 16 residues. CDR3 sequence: CAGSSPRQGIYHGYTF. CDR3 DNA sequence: TGTGCCGGCAGTTCCCCCCGACAGGGGATTTACCATGGCTACACCTTC.

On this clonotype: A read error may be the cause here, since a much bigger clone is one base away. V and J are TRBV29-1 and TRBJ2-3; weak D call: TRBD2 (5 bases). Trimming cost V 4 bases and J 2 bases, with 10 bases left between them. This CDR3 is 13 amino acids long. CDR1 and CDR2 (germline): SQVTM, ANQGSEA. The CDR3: CSVASRTTDTQYF. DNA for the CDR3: TGCAGCGTTGCTAGCAGAACCACAGATACGCAGTATTTT.

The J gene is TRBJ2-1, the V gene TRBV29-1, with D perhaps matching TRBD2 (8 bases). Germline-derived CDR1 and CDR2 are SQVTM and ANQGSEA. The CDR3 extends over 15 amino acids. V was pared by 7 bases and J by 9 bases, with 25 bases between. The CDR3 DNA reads TGCAGCGCCGCACGGACTAGCAGGAGGGACAGTGAGCAGTTCTTC. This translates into CSAARTSRRDSEQFF.

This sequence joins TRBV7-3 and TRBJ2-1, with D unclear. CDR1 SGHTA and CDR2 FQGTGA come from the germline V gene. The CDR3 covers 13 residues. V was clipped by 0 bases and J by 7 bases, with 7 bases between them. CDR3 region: CASSLTIGNEQFF. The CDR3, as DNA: TGTGCCAGCAGCTTAACTATTGGGAATGAGCAGTTCTTC.

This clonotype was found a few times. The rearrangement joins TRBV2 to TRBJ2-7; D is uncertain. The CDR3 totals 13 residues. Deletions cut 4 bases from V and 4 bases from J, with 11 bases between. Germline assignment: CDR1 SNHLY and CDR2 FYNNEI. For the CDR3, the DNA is TGTGCCAGCAGTGTAACATTATTATACGAGCAGTACTTC. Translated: CASSVTLLYEQYF.

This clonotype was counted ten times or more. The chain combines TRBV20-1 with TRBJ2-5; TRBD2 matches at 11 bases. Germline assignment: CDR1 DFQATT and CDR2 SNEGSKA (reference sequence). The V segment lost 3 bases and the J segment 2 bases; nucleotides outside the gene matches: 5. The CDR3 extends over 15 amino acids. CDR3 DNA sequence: TGCAGTGCTAGTCCACTAGCGGGGGTACAAGAGACCCAGTACTTC. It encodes CSASPLAGVQETQYF.

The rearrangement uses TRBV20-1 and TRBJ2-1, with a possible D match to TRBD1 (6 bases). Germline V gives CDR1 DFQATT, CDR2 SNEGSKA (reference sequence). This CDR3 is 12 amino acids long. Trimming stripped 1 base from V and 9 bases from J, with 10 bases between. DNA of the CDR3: TGCAGTGCTAGAGTGCAGGGGATTGAGCAGTTCTTC. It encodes CSARVQGIEQFF.

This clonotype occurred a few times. CDR3 coding DNA: TGCGCCAGCAGGGAGCGACAGACATCTAGCAATCAGCCCCAGCATTTT. This gives the protein CASRERQTSSNQPQHF. The gene calls are TRBV4-1 and TRBJ1-5, with a weak D call TRBD1 (5 bases). V shed 6 bases and J shed 0 bases, with 15 bases lying between them. The CDR3 sequence is 16 residues long. Germline CDR1 and CDR2: MGHRA and YSYEKL.

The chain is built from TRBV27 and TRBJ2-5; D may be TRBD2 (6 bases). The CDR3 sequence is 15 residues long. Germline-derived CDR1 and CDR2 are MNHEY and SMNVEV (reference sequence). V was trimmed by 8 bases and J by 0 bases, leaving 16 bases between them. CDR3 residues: CASGKLRDYQETQYF. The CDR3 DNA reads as TGTGCCAGCGGCAAGTTGAGGGACTACCAAGAGACCCAGTACTTC.